A single sample is the source of the 5 T cell receptor beta chains below, sequenced in a study of beta chain features in type 1 diabetes. Expressed TCRB transcripts were sequenced, since all the RNA that had been isolated was reverse transcribed. Sequenced by immunoSEQ multiplex PCR; TCRdb stores in-frame clones only, minus some. Among hundreds of thousands of clones listed, approximately 31% were seen once. Input material: naive CD4+ T cells from blood. The receptors stem from a man aged 18 to 30 in good health.

The genes are TRBV29-1 and TRBJ1-4, with unresolved D. With 7 bases removed from V and 0 bases from J, the gap between germline ends came to 9 bases. This CDR3 has 13 amino acids. CDR1 is SQVTM, CDR2 ANQGSEA, per germline. The CDR3 nucleotides read TGCAGCGCGCGCAGGACAACTAATGAAAAACTGTTTTTT. This gives the protein CSARRTTNEKLFF.

The V and J genes are TRBV18 and TRBJ2-5; no clear D. This CDR3 is 12 amino acids long. Germline CDR1 is KGHSH and CDR2 is LQKENI. V lost 2 bases to trimming and J lost 5 bases, with 6 bases between them. Here the CDR3 DNA reads TGTGCCAGCTCACCAAGTGTGGAGACCCAGTACTTC. Encoded protein: CASSPSVETQYF.

There are a few counts of this clone. The V call is TRBV28, the J call TRBJ2-4; 7 bases fit TRBD1. J gave up 4 bases and V 6 bases, and 9 bases lay outside the gene matches. Germline V lookup: CDR1 MDHEN, CDR2 SYDVKM. This CDR3 has 15 residues. CDR3 DNA sequence: TGTGCCAGCAGGTCCGGGACAGCCACAAAAAACATTCAGTACTTC. Translation gives CASRSGTATKNIQYF.

This clone was detected only a few times. J is TRBJ2-4 and V is TRBV14; the D is unclear. CDR1 and CDR2 from the germline V gene are SGHDN and FVKESK. V shed 3 bases and J shed 7 bases, with 10 bases lying between them. The CDR3 extends over 13 amino acids. The CDR3 loop is CASSQAADNIQYF. CDR3 coding DNA: TGTGCCAGCAGCCAGGCCGCAGATAACATTCAGTACTTC.

This clone was recorded a few times. This chain uses TRBV28 with TRBJ2-1, with 14 positions matching TRBD2. Germline CDR1 MDHEN, CDR2 SYDVKM. The junction had 6 bases not matched to a gene; V was cut back by 4 bases and J by 13 bases. The CDR3 consists of 14 residues. The chain's CDR3 is CASSSGTSGSPQFF. DNA of the CDR3: TGTGCCAGCAGTTCCGGGACTAGCGGGAGTCCCCAGTTCTTC.